The 16 T cell receptor beta chains presented below share a single source sample, sequenced in a study of cytomegalovirus exposure and HLA in healthy donors. The PCR was carried out with 60 Vbeta primers and 13 Jbeta primers. Libraries were prepared by immunoSEQ multiplex PCR; TCRdb keeps only in-frame clonotypes and omits some of them. The sample consists of 200,000 to 300,000 clones, roughly 82% of them appearing once. Sequencing input: PBMCs. The receptor source for this set is a woman aged 40 to 50 in good health and CMV-seropositive.

This rearrangement joins TRBV5-4 to TRBJ1-1, with D perhaps matching TRBD1 (6 bases). The ends were cut back, 4 bases at V and 8 bases at J, with 12 bases in the middle. Germline V gives CDR1 SGHNT, CDR2 YYREEE (reference sequence). The CDR3 is made up of 12 amino acids. The DNA for the CDR3 is TGTGCCAGCAGCCCGGGGGGCCGAGAAGCTTTCTTT. Translation: CASSPGGREAFF.

This sequence joins TRBV19 and TRBJ2-1, with a tentative D call TRBD2 (5 bases). The ends were cut back, 3 bases at V and 8 bases at J, with 17 bases in the middle. Germline loops: CDR1 LNHDA, CDR2 SQIVND (reference sequence). The CDR3 has 15 residues. CDR3 sequence reads: CASSIMRAGGDEQFF. CDR3 sequence (DNA): TGTGCCAGTAGTATCATGAGGGCAGGCGGCGATGAGCAGTTCTTC.

The chain is built from TRBV5-1 and TRBJ2-1, with 8 bases lining up with TRBD1. The V and J ends lost 4 bases and 1 base, in that order; junction bases with no gene match: 4. Germline V gives CDR1 SGHRS, CDR2 YFSETQ. The CDR3 loop spans 15 amino acids. CDR3 sequence reads: CASSQGQGSYNEQFF. DNA of the CDR3: TGCGCCAGCAGCCAAGGACAGGGTTCCTACAATGAGCAGTTCTTC.

This clone was picked up a small number of times. The V and J genes are TRBV5-6 and TRBJ1-5, with TRBD1 identical over 7 bases. V shed 0 bases, J shed 4 bases, and the junction held 4 bases outside the gene matches. This CDR3 has 15 residues. Germline CDR1 and CDR2: SGHDT and YYEEEE. CDR3 in DNA: TGTGCCAGCAGCTTGGCGACAGGGACAAATCAGCCCCAGCATTTT. It codes for CASSLATGTNQPQHF.

The rearrangement uses TRBV28 and TRBJ1-1, with TRBD1 as a possible D gene (5 bases). The ends were cut back, 6 bases at V and 5 bases at J, with 31 bases in the middle. Germline V gives CDR1 MDHEN, CDR2 SYDVKM. The CDR3 is 19 residues long. CDR3 amino acids: CASRISGGGDLAGGTEAFF. The CDR3 bases are TGTGCCAGCAGGATCTCAGGTGGAGGGGACCTCGCCGGGGGGACTGAAGCTTTCTTT.

V gene TRBV10-1 combines with J gene TRBJ2-2; no clear D gene. This CDR3 has 14 residues. The V gene lost 4 bases and the J gene lost 1 base, with 7 bases spanning the gap. Germline CDR1 is WNHNN and CDR2 is SYGVQD (reference sequence). CDR3 sequence: CASSGNGNTGELFF. CDR3 in DNA: TGCGCCAGCAGTGGTAACGGGAACACCGGGGAGCTGTTTTTT.

The V and J genes are TRBV5-6 and TRBJ2-7; D ambiguous. V shed 0 bases and J shed 3 bases, with 13 bases lying between them. The CDR3 runs 15 residues. Germline CDR1 SGHDT, CDR2 YYEEEE. CDR3 loop: CASSLDLGPIYEQYF. The CDR3 nucleotides are TGTGCCAGCAGCTTGGACCTTGGGCCCATCTACGAGCAGTACTTC.

This clone was picked up a small number of times. J is TRBJ2-1 and V is TRBV6-5; possibly TRBD2 for D (5 bases). The CDR3 is made up of 12 amino acids. In germline, CDR1 is MNHEY, CDR2 SVGAGI. The V end lost 5 bases, the J end lost 4 bases, and 6 bases lay between the germline ends. In DNA form, the CDR3 reads TGTGCCAGCAGTAGCGGATACAATGAGCAGTTCTTC. It yields the protein CASSSGYNEQFF.

The chain has TRBV19 and TRBJ1-5; 10 bases line up with TRBD1. The V gene end was trimmed by 3 bases and the J gene end by 6 bases; junction bases not matched to a gene: 8. Germline lookup yields CDR1 LNHDA and CDR2 SQIVND (reference sequence). The CDR3 spans 16 residues. CDR3 coding DNA: TGTGCCAGTAGTATCTCCTGGACAGGGGGATCTCAGCCCCAGCATTTT. Translated, it gives CASSISWTGGSQPQHF. Full variable domain (rest looked up from reference TRBV19 and TRBJ1-5): DGGITQSPKYLFRKEGQNVTLSCEQNLNHDAMYWYRQDPGQGLRLIYYSQIVNDFQKGDIAEGYSVSREKKESFPLTVTSAQKNPTAFYLCASSISWTGGSQPQHFGDGTRLSIL.

The rearrangement uses TRBV7-8 and TRBJ1-5, with 7 bases that match TRBD1. J was trimmed by 2 bases and V by 3 bases; bases with no gene match: 10. From germline, CDR1 is SGHVS and CDR2 FQNEAQ. The CDR3 is made up of 17 amino acids. CDR3 protein: CASSFATGRFGNQPQHF. The CDR3 DNA is TGTGCCAGCAGCTTCGCGACAGGGCGTTTCGGCAATCAGCCCCAGCATTTT.

The CDR3 spells CASSLRQGNNSPLHF. For the CDR3, the DNA is TGTGCCAGCAGCTTAAGACAGGGTAATAATTCACCCCTCCACTTT. The chain carries TRBV7-2 and TRBJ1-6; 7 nucleotides agree with TRBD1. J gave up 5 bases and V 2 bases, and 3 bases lay outside the gene matches. CDR3 length: 15 amino acids. Germline CDR1 SGHTA, CDR2 FQGNSA.

J is TRBJ2-4 and V is TRBV6-6; TRBD2 matches 8 bases. Germline lookup yields CDR1 MNHNY and CDR2 SVGAGI (reference sequence). The length of the CDR3 is 14 residues. With V trimmed by 7 bases and J by 9 bases, 11 bases remained unmatched. The CDR3 region is CASTEPGGPGIQYF. The DNA for the CDR3 is TGTGCCAGCACCGAGCCGGGGGGGCCCGGCATTCAGTACTTC.

This clone is a singleton in its sample. The rearrangement uses TRBV7-3 and TRBJ2-5, with D maybe TRBD1 (6 bases). This CDR3 contains 15 residues. Per the germline V gene, CDR1 is SGHTA and CDR2 is FQGTGA. V dropped 8 bases and J dropped 1 base, with 17 bases sitting between them. CDR3 loop: CASAKTGQIQETQYF. The CDR3 coding sequence is TGTGCCAGCGCCAAGACCGGACAGATCCAAGAGACCCAGTACTTC. Drawing the rest from reference TRBV7-3 and TRBJ2-5, the complete variable domain is GAGVSQTPSNKVTEKGKYVELRCDPISGHTALYWYRQSLGQGPEFLIYFQGTGAADDSGLPNDRFFAVRPEGSVSTLKIQRTERGDSAVYLCASAKTGQIQETQYFGPGTRLLVL.

The gene calls are TRBV10-3 and TRBJ1-1; D possibly corresponds to TRBD1 (6 bases). Trimming removed 7 bases at V and 5 bases at J, with 20 bases between. The CDR3 spans 15 residues. CDR1 and CDR2 (germline): ENHRY, SYGVKD. The CDR3 reads CAITRQGGGGTEAFF. The CDR3 DNA reads as TGTGCCATCACAAGGCAGGGAGGGGGTGGTACTGAAGCTTTCTTT.

Details on this clone: This same CDR3 is encoded by further DNA sequences in the sample. The rearrangement joins TRBV30 to TRBJ1-2; TRBD1 agrees at 7 bases. From germline, CDR1 is GTSNPN and CDR2 SVGIG (reference sequence). This CDR3 contains 14 residues. After removal of 0 bases from V and 8 bases from J, the junction contained 9 bases not matched to a gene. CDR3 residues: CAWSVRQGTLGYTF. CDR3 nucleotide sequence: TGTGCCTGGAGTGTTCGACAGGGCACGTTGGGCTACACCTTC. Drawing the rest from reference TRBV30 and TRBJ1-2, the complete variable domain is SQTIHQWPATLVQPVGSPLSLECTVEGTSNPNLYWYRQAAGRGLQLLFYSVGIGQISSEVPQNLSASRPQDRQFILSSKKLLLSDSGFYLCAWSVRQGTLGYTFGSGTRLTVV.

The chain joins TRBV11-2 to TRBJ2-2; TRBD2 agrees at 7 bases. Losses at the gene ends were 0 bases for V and 3 bases for J; bases not matched to a gene: 1. The CDR3 length is 15 residues. Germline values: CDR1 SGHAT, CDR2 FQNNGV. CDR3 nucleotides: TGTGCCAGCAGCTTAGACGGGAGGTACACCGGGGAGCTGTTTTTT. Amino acids: CASSLDGRYTGELFF.